Below, 16 T cell receptor beta chains from the same sample are listed, as sequenced in a study of shared clonotypes between healthy human individuals. TCRdb's table, derived via immunoSEQ multiplex PCR, lists solely in-frame clones and lacks some. The sample consists of some 2,500,000 clones, approximately 94% of them appearing once. The specimen sequenced was naive CD4+ T cells from PBMCs. Subset defined: CD45RA+ positively selected. These TCRs come from a man aged 18 to 30 in good health. Some clones in this sample may be carry-over from other donors' samples.

The chain has TRBV11-2 and TRBJ2-2; unclear D gene. The CDR3 loop spans 16 amino acids. V gave up 1 base and J gave up 8 bases, with 17 bases separating them. Germline loops: CDR1 SGHAT, CDR2 FQNNGV. In DNA form, the CDR3 reads TGTGCCAGCAGCTTAGTATCGGGCAGGTACCCTGGGGAGCTGTTTTTT. Translation gives CASSLVSGRYPGELFF. The full variable domain, in which reference TRBV11-2 and TRBJ2-2 provide the parts outside the CDR3, is EAGVAQSPRYKIIEKRQSVAFWCNPISGHATLYWYQQILGQGPKLLIQFQNNGVVDDSQLPKDRFSAERLKGVDSTLKIQPAKLEDSAVYLCASSLVSGRYPGELFFGEGSRLTVL.

J is TRBJ2-5 and V is TRBV4-1; possible D gene TRBD1, 5 bases. V was clipped by 1 base and J by 4 bases, with 13 bases between them. Germline V gene lookup returns CDR1 MGHRA and CDR2 YSYEKL. The CDR3 consists of 15 residues. CDR3 amino acids: CASSQGDQGPETQYF. CDR3 coding DNA: TGCGCCAGCAGCCAAGGAGATCAGGGTCCAGAGACCCAGTACTTC.

The chain combines TRBV15 with TRBJ1-4, with 9 bases that match TRBD1. Germline assignment: CDR1 LNHNV and CDR2 YYDKDF (reference sequence). The CDR3 consists of 15 residues. V gave up 2 bases and J gave up 8 bases; unmatched junction bases: 6. CDR3 in amino acids: CATSRTGTGLEKLFF. CDR3 sequence (DNA): TGTGCCACCAGCAGAACCGGGACAGGGCTGGAAAAACTGTTTTTT.

The chain uses TRBV5-4 and TRBJ2-6; D is unclear. Germline V gives CDR1 SGHNT, CDR2 YYREEE (reference sequence). V lost 2 bases and J lost 7, with 1 base in between. The length of the CDR3 is 11 residues. Here the CDR3 reads CASSLANVLTF. CDR3 nucleotide sequence: TGTGCCAGCAGCTTAGCCAACGTCCTGACTTTC.

The rearrangement links TRBV5-1 to TRBJ1-5; 8 nucleotides align to TRBD1. CDR1 is SGHRS and CDR2 is YFSETQ in the germline V gene. The V gene end was trimmed by 4 bases and the J gene end by 7 bases; junction bases not matched to a gene: 7. The CDR3 loop spans 14 amino acids. The CDR3 DNA reads TGCGCCAGCAGCCCACAGGGGGGAAGCCAGCCCCAGCATTTT. Encoded protein: CASSPQGGSQPQHF.

In its sample, this clone was seen a few times. The CDR3 end shows no conserved phenylalanine or tryptophan, and so a read error is likely. The DNA is omitted, as the CDR3 cannot be located on it reliably, and the CDR3 follows TCRdb's listing. This chain links TRBV23-1 with TRBJ2-7. TRBV23-1 is given ORF status, its function remaining uncertain. A total of 8 residues make up the CDR3, ends included. The CDR3 spells CASSHPTG.

The V call is TRBV27, the J call TRBJ1-1; possible D gene TRBD1, 6 bases. This CDR3 is 17 amino acids long. The ends were cut back, 6 bases at V and 1 base at J, with 21 bases in the middle. The germline V gene has CDR1 MNHEY and CDR2 SMNVEV (reference sequence). CDR3 sequence: CASRTRGHTTGNTEAFF. The CDR3 nucleotides read TGTGCCAGCAGAACCAGGGGACACACAACGGGGAACACTGAAGCTTTCTTT.

The chain has TRBV29-1 and TRBJ1-1; D is unresolved. The ends were cut back, 4 bases at V and 4 bases at J, with 16 bases in the middle. CDR3 length: 14 amino acids. Germline CDR1 SQVTM, CDR2 ANQGSEA. CDR3 nucleotides: TGCAGCGTTGGAATGCGGCATGGAGGCACTGAAGCTTTCTTT. Its translation is CSVGMRHGGTEAFF.

The CDR3 sequence: CATQANTEAFF. CDR3 DNA sequence: TGTGCCACCCAAGCGAACACTGAAGCTTTCTTT. This chain links TRBV10-3 with TRBJ1-1; D is uncertain. Germline values: CDR1 ENHRY, CDR2 SYGVKD. CDR3 length: 11 amino acids. The germline V and J ends were trimmed by 10 bases and 1 base, with 7 bases remaining between them.

The chain uses TRBV5-8 and TRBJ1-2; perhaps TRBD1 as D (6 bases). Germline-derived CDR1 and CDR2 are SGHTS and YDEGEE. The CDR3 loop spans 17 amino acids. The ends were cut back, 0 bases at V and 1 base at J, with 16 bases in the middle. The CDR3 spells CASSLAGGPWGNYGYTF. As DNA, the CDR3 is TGTGCCAGCAGCTTGGCTGGGGGGCCTTGGGGTAACTATGGCTACACCTTC. The variable domain in full, with the rest retrieved from reference TRBV5-8 and TRBJ1-2, is EAGVTQSPTHLIKTRGQQATLRCSPISGHTSVYWYQQALGLGLQFLLWYDEGEERNRGNFPPRFSGRQFPNYSSELNVNALELEDSALYLCASSLAGGPWGNYGYTFGSGTRLTVV.

V is TRBV6-6 and J is TRBJ1-1; the D is unclear. V shed 9 bases and J shed 1 base, with 9 bases lying between them. The CDR3 has 12 amino acids. Germline assignment: CDR1 MNHNY and CDR2 SVGAGI (reference sequence). The chain's CDR3 is CASMKANTEAFF. CDR3 DNA: TGTGCCAGTATGAAGGCGAACACTGAAGCTTTCTTT.

The chain recombines TRBV18 with TRBJ2-3, with TRBD2 as a possible D gene (5 bases). The V end was cut by 3 bases, the J end by 0 bases, with 10 bases between. The CDR3 consists of 15 residues. Germline V gives CDR1 KGHSH, CDR2 LQKENI. The CDR3 loop is CASSPAAVSTDTQYF. In DNA, the CDR3 is TGTGCCAGCTCACCCGCAGCGGTAAGCACAGATACGCAGTATTTT.

The rearrangement joins TRBV5-8 to TRBJ2-7, with D perhaps TRBD2 (6 bases). Germline CDR1 reads SGHTS; CDR2 reads YDEGEE. V lost 5 bases to trimming and J lost 1 base, with 16 bases between them. The length of the CDR3 is 15 residues. CDR3 amino acids: CASSRVGTRSYEQYF. The CDR3 DNA reads TGTGCCAGCAGTAGAGTGGGGACTCGATCCTACGAGCAGTACTTC.

This clone was seen only a few times. The V gene is TRBV5-1, the J gene TRBJ1-1; 9 bases are a match to TRBD1. The V and J ends lost 4 bases and 3 bases, in that order; junction bases with no gene match: 4. This CDR3 is 14 amino acids long. Germline CDR1 and CDR2: SGHRS and YFSETQ. CDR3 sequence reads: CASSTQGADTEAFF. CDR3 in DNA: TGCGCCAGCAGCACACAGGGGGCTGACACTGAAGCTTTCTTT.

Note on this clone: The same CDR3 can be traced to other DNA sequences in this sample. The rearrangement uses TRBV28 and TRBJ2-5, with D perhaps matching TRBD1 (5 bases). The CDR3 is made up of 13 amino acids. Germline-derived CDR1 and CDR2 are MDHEN and SYDVKM. Trimming removed 5 bases from V and 5 bases from J, with 12 bases in between. CDR3 in amino acids: CASSLAGSETQYF. In nucleotides, the CDR3 is TGTGCCAGCAGTCTCGCAGGGTCTGAGACCCAGTACTTC.

Worth noting for this clone: Different DNA sequences within this sample yield the same CDR3. The chain carries TRBV7-9 and TRBJ2-1, with D possibly TRBD2 on 6 matching bases. V dropped 0 bases and J dropped 8 bases, with 8 bases sitting between them. The CDR3 extends over 13 amino acids. CDR1 and CDR2 from the germline V gene are SEHNR and FQNEAQ (reference sequence). The CDR3 region is CASSLAGGYEQFF. CDR3 sequence (DNA): TGTGCCAGCAGCTTAGCGGGAGGCTATGAGCAGTTCTTC. Using reference TRBV7-9 and TRBJ2-1 for the parts outside the CDR3, the full variable domain is DTGVSQNPRHKITKRGQNVTFRCDPISEHNRLYWYRQTLGQGPEFLTYFQNEAQLEKSRLLSDRFSAERPKGSFSTLEIQRTEQGDSAMYLCASSLAGGYEQFFGPGTRLTVL.